These T cell receptor beta chains were read from a single sample in a study of metastatic and nonmetastatic thyroid tumors. TCRdb re-called the PCR reads with MiXCR. The sample holds around 61,000 clones, 25% to 35% seen once. Sequences were obtained from blood. These receptors all stem from a female donor with papillary thyroid cancer or a benign thyroid nodule (not recorded which). Some clones in this sample may be carry-over from other donors' samples. CDR3s include the opening cysteine and the closing phenylalanine or tryptophan. A D gene is named only where the DNA matches it firmly. Rows may omit the clone size; those that give it use once, few, many or a size class.

J,D,V,size,CDR3,DNA
TRBJ1-1,TRBD1,TRBV20-1,NA,CSARTGQPEAFF,TGCAGTGCTAGGACAGGGCAACCTGAAGCTTTCTTT
TRBJ2-7,NA,TRBV12-3/TRBV12-4,few,CASRGSGRDEQYF,TGTGCCAGCCGGGGGAGCGGACGGGACGAGCAGTACTTC
TRBJ2-6,NA,TRBV6-4,many,CASSDNSGANVLTF,TGTGCCAGCAGTGACAACTCTGGGGCCAACGTCCTGACTTTC
TRBJ2-7,TRBD1,TRBV6-1,few,CASRPGQGSYEQYF,TGTGCCAGCAGGCCGGGACAGGGCTCCTACGAGCAGTACTTC
TRBJ2-5,TRBD2,TRBV28,medium-sized,CASSSNSGRAETQYF,TGTGCCAGCAGTTCAAATAGCGGGAGGGCGGAGACCCAGTACTTC
TRBJ2-3,NA,TRBV24-1,medium-sized,CATSVSSQYTQYF,TGTGCCACCAGTGTGAGTAGCCAGTATACGCAGTATTTT
TRBJ1-2,TRBD1,TRBV6-5,few,CASSFNPGQRAGWGYTF,TGTGCCAGCAGTTTTAATCCGGGACAGCGGGCCGGATGGGGCTACACCTTC
TRBJ1-3,NA,TRBV30,NA,CAWSVQGGNTIYF,TGTGCCTGGAGTGTACAGGGTGGAAACACCATATATTTT
TRBJ2-5,TRBD2,TRBV7-2,NA,CASSSLAGKETQYF,TGTGCCAGCAGCTCATTAGCGGGAAAAGAGACCCAGTACTTC
TRBJ1-1,TRBD1,TRBV6-1,few,CASSGDSPRAFF,TGTGCCAGCAGTGGGGACAGCCCGAGGGCTTTCTTT